This T cell receptor beta chain was profiled in a study of T-cell memory formation after mild COVID-19. Trimming took 1 base from V and 8 from J, leaving 5 bases between them. This CDR3 is 11 amino acids long. In germline, CDR1 is SGHDN, CDR2 FVKESK. Study-wide points: Clones that shrank (day 15 to 85) were balanced CD4/CD8, whereas later expanders leaned CD4+.

TCRdb reprocessed the 5' RACE reads via MiXCR and lists one record per CDR3 protein. The data hold fewer than 600,000 distinct CDR3 sequences, with about a fifth observed a single time. Worth noting for this clonotype: Its antigen is currently unknown.

The receptor comes from an adult woman who had mild COVID-19 (a few samples of this study predate the infection). Cell type and time point are not known. The chain joins TRBV14 to TRBJ2-5; D ambiguous. The sample consisted of PBMCs or a T cell subset sorted from them (not recorded which). This CDR3 reads CASSQGPTQYF. DNA of the CDR3: TGTGCCAGCAGCCAAGGGCCAACCCAGTACTTC.